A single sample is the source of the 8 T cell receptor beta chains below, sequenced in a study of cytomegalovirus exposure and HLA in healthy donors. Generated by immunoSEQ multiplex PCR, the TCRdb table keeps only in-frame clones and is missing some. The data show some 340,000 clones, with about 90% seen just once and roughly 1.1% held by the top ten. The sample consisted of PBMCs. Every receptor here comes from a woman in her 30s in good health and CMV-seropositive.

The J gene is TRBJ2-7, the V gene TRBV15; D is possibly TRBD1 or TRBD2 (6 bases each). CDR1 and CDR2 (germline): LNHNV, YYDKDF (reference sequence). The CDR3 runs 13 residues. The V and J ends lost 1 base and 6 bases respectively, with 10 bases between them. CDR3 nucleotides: TGTGCCACCAGCAGAGGAGGGGGGACCGAGCAGTACTTC. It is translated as CATSRGGGTEQYF.

The CDR3 DNA follows: TGTGCCAGCAGTGAGGGCCAGGGAGAGACCCAGTACTTC. It encodes CASSEGQGETQYF. The V gene is TRBV2, the J gene TRBJ2-5; TRBD1 might be the D (5 bases). This CDR3 is built from 13 residues. Per the germline V gene, CDR1 is SNHLY and CDR2 is FYNNEI. Trimming took off 3 bases at V and 4 bases at J, with 9 bases between the two ends.

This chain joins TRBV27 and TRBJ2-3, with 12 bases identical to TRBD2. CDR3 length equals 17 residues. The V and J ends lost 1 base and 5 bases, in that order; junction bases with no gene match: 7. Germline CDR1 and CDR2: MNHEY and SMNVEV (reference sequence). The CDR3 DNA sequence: TGTGCCAGCAGTTTATTGGCTAGCGGGGGGGCTAGAGATACGCAGTATTTT. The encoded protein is CASSLLASGGARDTQYF.

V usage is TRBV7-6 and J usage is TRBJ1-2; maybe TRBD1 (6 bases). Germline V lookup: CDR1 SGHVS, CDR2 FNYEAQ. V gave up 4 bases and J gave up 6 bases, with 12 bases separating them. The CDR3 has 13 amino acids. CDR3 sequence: CASSSEGEDGYTF. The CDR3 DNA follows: TGTGCCAGCAGCTCCGAGGGGGAAGATGGCTACACCTTC.

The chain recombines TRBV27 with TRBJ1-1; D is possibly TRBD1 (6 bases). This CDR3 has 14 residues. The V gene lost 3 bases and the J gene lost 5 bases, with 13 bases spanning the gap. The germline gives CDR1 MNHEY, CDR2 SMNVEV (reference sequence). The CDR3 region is CASSFFGGNTEAFF. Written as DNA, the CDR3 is TGTGCCAGCAGTTTTTTTGGGGGCAATACTGAAGCTTTCTTT.

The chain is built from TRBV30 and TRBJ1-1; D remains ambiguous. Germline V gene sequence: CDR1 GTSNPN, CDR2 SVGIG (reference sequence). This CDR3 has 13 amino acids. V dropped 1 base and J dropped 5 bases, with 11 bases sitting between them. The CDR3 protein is CAWSGSGGTEAFF. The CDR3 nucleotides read TGTGCCTGGAGTGGTAGTGGCGGGACTGAAGCTTTCTTT.

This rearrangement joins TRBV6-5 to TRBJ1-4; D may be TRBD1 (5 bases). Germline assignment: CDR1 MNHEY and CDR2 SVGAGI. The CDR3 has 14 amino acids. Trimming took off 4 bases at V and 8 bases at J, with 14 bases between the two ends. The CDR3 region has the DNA TGTGCCAGCAGTTTGGCGGGGCGTAGCGAAAAACTGTTTTTT. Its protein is CASSLAGRSEKLFF.

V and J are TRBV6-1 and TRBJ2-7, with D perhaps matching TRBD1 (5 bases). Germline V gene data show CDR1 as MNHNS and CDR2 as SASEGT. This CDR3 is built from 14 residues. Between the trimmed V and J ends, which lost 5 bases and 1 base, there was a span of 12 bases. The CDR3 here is CASSLTTASYEQYF. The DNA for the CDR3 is TGTGCCAGCAGTTTGACGACAGCTTCCTACGAGCAGTACTTC.